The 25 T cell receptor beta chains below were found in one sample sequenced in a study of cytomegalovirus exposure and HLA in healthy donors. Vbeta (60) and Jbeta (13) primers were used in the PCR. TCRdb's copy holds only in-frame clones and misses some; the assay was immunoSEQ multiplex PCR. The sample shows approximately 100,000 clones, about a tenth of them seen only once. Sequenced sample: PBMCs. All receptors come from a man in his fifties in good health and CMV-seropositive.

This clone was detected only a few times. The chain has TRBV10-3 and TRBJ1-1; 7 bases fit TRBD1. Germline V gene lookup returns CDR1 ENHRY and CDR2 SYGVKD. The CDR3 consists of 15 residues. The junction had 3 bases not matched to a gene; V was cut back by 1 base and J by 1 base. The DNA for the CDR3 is TGTGCCATCAGTGAGTTTAGGACAGGGAACACTGAAGCTTTCTTT. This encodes CAISEFRTGNTEAFF.

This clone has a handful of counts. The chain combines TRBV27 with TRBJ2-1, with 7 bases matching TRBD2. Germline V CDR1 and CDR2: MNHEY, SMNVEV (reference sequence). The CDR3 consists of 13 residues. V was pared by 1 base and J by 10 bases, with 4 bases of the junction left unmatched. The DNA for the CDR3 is TGTGCCAGCAGTTTATGGGGGGGGAGAGAGCAGTTCTTC. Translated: CASSLWGGREQFF.

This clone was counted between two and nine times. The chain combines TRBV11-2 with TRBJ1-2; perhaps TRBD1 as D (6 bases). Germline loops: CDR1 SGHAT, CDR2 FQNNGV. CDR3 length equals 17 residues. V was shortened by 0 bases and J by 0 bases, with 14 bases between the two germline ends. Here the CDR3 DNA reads TGTGCCAGCAGCTTAGATCGGGGGGCTGGAGCTAACTATGGCTACACCTTC. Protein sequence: CASSLDRGAGANYGYTF.

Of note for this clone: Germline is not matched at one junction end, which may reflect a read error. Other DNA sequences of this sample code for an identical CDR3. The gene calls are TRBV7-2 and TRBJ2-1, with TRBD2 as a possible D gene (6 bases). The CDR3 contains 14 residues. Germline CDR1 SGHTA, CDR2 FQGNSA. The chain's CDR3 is CASSLVSSGLPKIF. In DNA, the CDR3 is TGTGCCAGCAGCTTAGTTTCATCGGGACTCCCCAAAATCTTC.

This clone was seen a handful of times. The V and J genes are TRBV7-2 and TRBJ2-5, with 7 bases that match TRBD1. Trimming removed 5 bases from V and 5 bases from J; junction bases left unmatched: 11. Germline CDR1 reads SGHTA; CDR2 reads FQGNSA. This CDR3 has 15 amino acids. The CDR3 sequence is CASSPQTGRGETQYF. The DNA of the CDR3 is TGTGCCAGCAGCCCCCAGACAGGGCGAGGGGAGACCCAGTACTTC.

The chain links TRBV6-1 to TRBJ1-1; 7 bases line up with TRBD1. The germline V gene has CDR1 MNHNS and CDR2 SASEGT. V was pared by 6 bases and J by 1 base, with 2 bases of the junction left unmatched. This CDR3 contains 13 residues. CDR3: CASRGQPNTEAFF. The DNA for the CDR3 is TGTGCCAGCAGGGGACAGCCGAACACTGAAGCTTTCTTT.

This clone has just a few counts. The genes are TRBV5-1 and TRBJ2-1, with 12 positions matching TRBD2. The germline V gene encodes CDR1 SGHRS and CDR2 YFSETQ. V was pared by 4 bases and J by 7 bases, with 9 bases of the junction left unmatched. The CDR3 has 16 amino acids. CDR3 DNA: TGCGCCAGCAGCACGTCGACTAGCGGGAGCCTTAATGAGCAGTTCTTC. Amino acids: CASSTSTSGSLNEQFF.

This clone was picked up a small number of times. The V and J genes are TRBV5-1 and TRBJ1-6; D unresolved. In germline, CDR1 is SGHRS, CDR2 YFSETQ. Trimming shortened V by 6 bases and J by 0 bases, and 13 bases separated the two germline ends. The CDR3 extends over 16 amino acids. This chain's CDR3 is CASKEEGSSYNSPLHF. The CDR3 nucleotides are TGCGCCAGCAAGGAGGAGGGCAGCTCCTATAATTCACCCCTCCACTTT.

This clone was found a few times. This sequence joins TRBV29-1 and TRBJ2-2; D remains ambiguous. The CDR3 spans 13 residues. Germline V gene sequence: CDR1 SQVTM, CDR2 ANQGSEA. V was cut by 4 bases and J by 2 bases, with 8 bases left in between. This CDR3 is CSVVQVNTGELFF. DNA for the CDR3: TGCAGCGTTGTCCAGGTTAACACCGGGGAGCTGTTTTTT.

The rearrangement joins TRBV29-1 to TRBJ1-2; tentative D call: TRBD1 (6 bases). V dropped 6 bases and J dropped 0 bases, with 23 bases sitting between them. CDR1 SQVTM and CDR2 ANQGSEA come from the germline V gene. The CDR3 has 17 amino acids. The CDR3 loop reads CSVAPMYSDSSNYGYTF. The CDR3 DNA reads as TGCAGCGTCGCACCAATGTACTCGGACAGCTCTAACTATGGCTACACCTTC.

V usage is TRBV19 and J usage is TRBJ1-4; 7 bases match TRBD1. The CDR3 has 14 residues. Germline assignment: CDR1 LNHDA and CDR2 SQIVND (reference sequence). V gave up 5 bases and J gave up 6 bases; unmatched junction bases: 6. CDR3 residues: CASSLGQNHEKLFF. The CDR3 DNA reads TGTGCCAGTAGTTTGGGACAGAATCATGAAAAACTGTTTTTT.

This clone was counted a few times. This chain's CDR3 is CASSSIVREQYF. DNA for the CDR3: TGTGCCAGCAGCTCCATAGTACGCGAGCAGTACTTC. This rearrangement joins TRBV7-8 to TRBJ2-7, with no clear D. The V end lost 4 bases, the J end lost 6 bases, and 10 bases lay between the germline ends. This CDR3 region has 12 residues. Germline assignment: CDR1 SGHVS and CDR2 FQNEAQ. Full variable domain (remainder filled in from reference TRBV7-8 and TRBJ2-7): GAGVSQSPRYKVAKRGQDVALRCDPISGHVSLFWYQQALGQGPEFLTYFQNEAQLDKSGLPSDRFFAERPEGSVSTLKIQRTQQEDSAVYLCASSSIVREQYFGPGTRLTVT.

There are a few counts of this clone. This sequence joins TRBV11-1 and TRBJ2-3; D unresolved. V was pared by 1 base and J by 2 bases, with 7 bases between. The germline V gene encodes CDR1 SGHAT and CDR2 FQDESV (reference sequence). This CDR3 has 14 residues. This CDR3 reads CASSLGLATDTQYF. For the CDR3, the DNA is TGTGCCAGCAGCTTAGGGCTCGCCACAGATACGCAGTATTTT.

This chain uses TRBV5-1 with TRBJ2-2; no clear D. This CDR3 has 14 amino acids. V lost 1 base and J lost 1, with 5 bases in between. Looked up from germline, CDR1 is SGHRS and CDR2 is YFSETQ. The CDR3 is CASSLTQNTGELFF. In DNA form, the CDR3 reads TGCGCCAGCAGCTTGACACAGAACACCGGGGAGCTGTTTTTT.

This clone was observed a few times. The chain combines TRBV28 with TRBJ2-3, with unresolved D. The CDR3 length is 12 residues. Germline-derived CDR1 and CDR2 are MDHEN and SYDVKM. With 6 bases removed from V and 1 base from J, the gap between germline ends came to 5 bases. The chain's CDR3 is CASSVGTDTQYF. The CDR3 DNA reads TGTGCCAGCAGCGTAGGCACAGATACGCAGTATTTT. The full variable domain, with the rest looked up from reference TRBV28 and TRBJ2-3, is DVKVTQSSRYLVKRTGEKVFLECVQDMDHENMFWYRQDPGLGLRLIYFSYDVKMKEKGDIPEGYSVSREKKERFSLILESASTNQTSMYLCASSVGTDTQYFGPGTRLTVL.

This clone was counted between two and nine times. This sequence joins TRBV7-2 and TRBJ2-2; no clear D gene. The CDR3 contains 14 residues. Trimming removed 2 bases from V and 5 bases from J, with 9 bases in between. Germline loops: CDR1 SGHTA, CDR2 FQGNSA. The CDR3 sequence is CASSLSPRTGELFF. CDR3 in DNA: TGTGCCAGCAGCTTATCTCCGAGGACCGGGGAGCTGTTTTTT.

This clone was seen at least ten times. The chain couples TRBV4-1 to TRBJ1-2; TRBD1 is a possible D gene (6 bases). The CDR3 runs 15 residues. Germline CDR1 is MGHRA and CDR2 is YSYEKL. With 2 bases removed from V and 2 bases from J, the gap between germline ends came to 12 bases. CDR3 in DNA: TGCGCCAGCAGCCAAAGACAGGAGCCAAACTATGGCTACACCTTC. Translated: CASSQRQEPNYGYTF.

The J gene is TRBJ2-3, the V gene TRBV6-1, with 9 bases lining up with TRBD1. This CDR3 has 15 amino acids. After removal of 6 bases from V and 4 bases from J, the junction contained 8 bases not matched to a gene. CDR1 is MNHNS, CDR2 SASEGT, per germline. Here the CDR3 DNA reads TGTGCCAGCAGAGCCGGGACAGGGAAGGCAGATACGCAGTATTTT. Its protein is CASRAGTGKADTQYF.

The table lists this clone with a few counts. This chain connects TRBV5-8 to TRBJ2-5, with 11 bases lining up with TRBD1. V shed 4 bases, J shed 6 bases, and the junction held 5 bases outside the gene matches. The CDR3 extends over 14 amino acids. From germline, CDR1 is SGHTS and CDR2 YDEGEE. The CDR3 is CASSTGTGGKTQYF. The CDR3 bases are TGTGCCAGCAGCACTGGGACAGGGGGGAAGACCCAGTACTTC.

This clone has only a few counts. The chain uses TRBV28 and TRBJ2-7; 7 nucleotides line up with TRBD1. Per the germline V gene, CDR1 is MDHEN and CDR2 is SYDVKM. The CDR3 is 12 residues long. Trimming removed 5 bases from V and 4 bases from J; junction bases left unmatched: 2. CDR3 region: CASSGTVYEQYF. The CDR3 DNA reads TGTGCCAGCAGTGGGACAGTTTACGAGCAGTACTTC.

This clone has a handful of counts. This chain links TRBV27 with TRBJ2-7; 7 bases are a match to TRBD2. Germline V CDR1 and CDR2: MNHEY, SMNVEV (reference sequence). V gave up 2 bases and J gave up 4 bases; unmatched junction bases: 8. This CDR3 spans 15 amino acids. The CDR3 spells CASSLVPGLTYEQYF. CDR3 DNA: TGTGCCAGCAGTTTAGTACCGGGACTAACTTACGAGCAGTACTTC.

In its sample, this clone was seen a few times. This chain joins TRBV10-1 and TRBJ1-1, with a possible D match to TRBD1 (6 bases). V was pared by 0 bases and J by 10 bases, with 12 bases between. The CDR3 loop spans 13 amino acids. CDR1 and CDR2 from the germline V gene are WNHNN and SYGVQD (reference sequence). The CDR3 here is CASSESGGVGAFF. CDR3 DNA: TGCGCCAGCAGTGAGTCAGGGGGTGTCGGAGCTTTCTTT.

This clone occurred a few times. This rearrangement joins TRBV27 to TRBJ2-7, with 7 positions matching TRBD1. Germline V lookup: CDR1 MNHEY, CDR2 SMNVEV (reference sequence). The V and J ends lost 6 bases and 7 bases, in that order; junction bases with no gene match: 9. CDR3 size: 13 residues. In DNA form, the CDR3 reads TGTGCCAGCAGCCAAGACAGGGCAGGAGAGCAGTACTTC. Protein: CASSQDRAGEQYF.

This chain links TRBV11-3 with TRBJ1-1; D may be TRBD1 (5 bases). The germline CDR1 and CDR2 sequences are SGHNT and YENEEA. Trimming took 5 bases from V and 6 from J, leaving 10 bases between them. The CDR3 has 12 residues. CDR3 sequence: CASSVGGAEAFF. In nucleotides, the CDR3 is TGTGCCAGCAGCGTCGGGGGGGCTGAAGCTTTCTTT.

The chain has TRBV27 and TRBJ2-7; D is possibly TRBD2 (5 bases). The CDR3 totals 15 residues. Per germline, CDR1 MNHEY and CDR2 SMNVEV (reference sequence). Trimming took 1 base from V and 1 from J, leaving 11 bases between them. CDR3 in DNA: TGTGCCAGCAGTTTATTGAGGACTGGGTCCTACGAGCAGTACTTC. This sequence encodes CASSLLRTGSYEQYF.